This paragraph reports one T cell receptor beta chain. The antigen it recognizes is unknown. Base qualities were left out, and no much larger clone turns up one base away. The sample comes from a study of T cells in Graves' hyperthyroidism and ophthalmopathy (dated by TCRdb to between 2017 and 2020). About the study as a whole: Peripheral blood samples were taken at the time of initial diagnosis, prior to any treatment. Following sampling, methimazole starting at 30 mg daily was given to hyperthyroidism patients, and high-dose intravenous methylprednisolone was given to ophthalmopathy patients. The paper describes TCR Vbeta CDR3 sequencing of some 130 peripheral blood samples, made up of roughly 40 ophthalmopathy patients, 70 to 75 hyperthyroidism patients and about 17 progressor patients. To identify distinguishing TCR V-J signatures, a discovery cohort of about 100 patients was used, comprising 43 with Graves' ophthalmopathy and 57 with stable Graves' hyperthyroidism. In several Graves' hyperthyroidism patients, the study also compared T-cell repertoires from thyroid tissue with T-cell repertoires from blood. The 100 or so discovery patients were randomly split 7:3 into training and test sets. Prospective prediction of ophthalmopathy was tested in an independent validation cohort of approximately 19 hyperthyroidism patients and some 17 patients who later progressed to ophthalmopathy.

From a lookup of the germline V gene, CDR1 and CDR2 are MGHRA and YSYEKL. V is reduced by 3 bases and J by 0 bases, leaving a spacing of 11 bases between them. The CDR3 goes from the cysteine to the phenylalanine over 16 residues. The entry retains the CDR3 DNA only, 48 bases that are in frame from base 1. The TCR beta CDR3 regions were amplified from RNA transcripts. The first round of RT-PCR for the TCR CDR3 was performed with the HTBI primer set and the Qiagen OneStep RT-PCR kit. Libraries were constructed in a second round of multiplex PCR, after which size selection and purification were performed. Paired-end sequencing of the libraries was performed with 100 bp reads on an Illumina HiSeq2000. On the authors' methods: SOAPnuke was used to process the raw data, removing reads that contained adapters or uncalled bases, had a mean Phred below 15, or lacked an exact match to the constant primer or identifier. COPE v1.2.5 was used to merge the high-quality paired reads, and each unique nucleotide sequence was defined as a clonotype. MiTCR v1.1 was used to align the clonotypes against IMGT TRBV, TRBD and TRBJ reference segments. The analysis was restricted to V-J combinations with a frequency above 0.0001, which together covered about 99% of the repertoires. The TCS score was defined as the ratio of F50 (clonal expansion) to E x V (chaos), calculated using BLOSUM62-based TCRdist between CDR3 peptides within each V-J. Welch's t-statistics and random forest reduced approximately 520 V-J features to roughly 13, which were used in a naive Bayes classifier (R e1071). The raw public reads went through TCRdb reprocessing: fastp at Q25, MiXCR clone calling, in-frame beta chains kept. Every entry covers one CDR3 protein and lists the most common genes and DNA from its rows. TCRdb, not the original authors, processed these V and J calls. Here the sample has hundreds of thousands of distinct CDR3 sequences; under 20% occur a single time. The ten largest clones take up 3.5% to 4% of the sample.

Stable Graves' hyperthyroidism was defined as the absence of progression to ophthalmopathy over 18 months of follow-up. Hyperthyroidism patients were newly diagnosed, with disease duration under 2 months, and aged 18 to 65 years. Exclusion was applied to patients with uncontrolled infections, other autoimmune diseases, pregnancy or lactation. Diagnoses relied on clinical symptoms, serum thyroxine and TRAb, thyroid ultrasound and orbital computed tomography. PBMCs were separated from under 11 ml of fresh peripheral blood using Ficoll-Paque density gradient centrifugation. Total RNA was extracted with Trizol reagent, and quality was checked on an Agilent 2100 Bioanalyzer. Summary of the overall study and its limitations: A model built on a 13 V-J signature distinguished ophthalmopathy from stable hyperthyroidism, reaching around 87% sensitivity and 81.08% specificity in cross-validation and 80%/75% in testing. Most expanded thyroid clonotypes (frequency above 0.001) were also detected in blood, suggesting blood repertoires may reflect thyroid immune responses. No statistical method was used to fix the sample size in advance, and group allocation was not hidden from the investigators. During validation, the model predicted progression to ophthalmopathy a median of roughly six months ahead of onset, with around 71% sensitivity and 72.22% specificity.

Source material: blood. This sequence originates from a woman in her twenties or thirties with Graves' hyperthyroidism. The sequence joins TRBV4-1 to TRBJ2-2, with the D gene call left open. The sequenced DNA is TGCGCCAGCAGCCAGGGTGGCGGCGCGAACACCGGGGAGCTGTTTTTT. Its protein is CASSQGGGANTGELFF.